This T cell receptor (beta chain) was captured by sequencing in a study of blood T cell repertoires in COVID-19. Recruits, aged about 18 to 95 years, lived in around 24 US areas. This CDR3 contains 14 residues. The V gene end was trimmed by 0 bases and the J gene end by 6 bases; junction bases not matched to a gene: 3. Germline V lookup: CDR1 SNHLY, CDR2 FYNNEI. Method: immunoSEQ multiplex PCR; TCRdb's copy keeps in-frame clones and lacks some. Altogether some 300,000 clones are present, 85% to 90% being singletons, with the ten largest covering just under 9.5%. The gene calls are TRBV2 and TRBJ2-7, with 9 bases aligning to TRBD1. Specimen: PBMCs or T cells enriched from blood (not recorded which). The receptor was isolated from a woman aged 25 to 45 who had recovered from COVID-19. The CDR3 nucleotides read TGTGCCAGCAGTGAAGCCGTGACAGGGGGCGAGCAGTACTTC. As protein: CASSEAVTGGEQYF. The full variable domain, in which reference TRBV2 and TRBJ2-7 provide the parts outside the CDR3, is EPEVTQTPSHQVTQMGQEVILRCVPISNHLYFYWYRQILGQKVEFLVSFYNNEISEKSEIFDDQFSVERPDGSNFTLKIRSTKLEDSAMYFCASSEAVTGGEQYFGPGTRLTVT.